The T cell receptor (beta chain) described here comes from a study of blood T cell repertoires in COVID-19. Germline CDR1 reads KGHDR; CDR2 reads SFDVKD. The CDR3 has 14 amino acids. With 1 base clipped from V and 6 bases from J, the junction kept 3 bases outside the gene matches. TCRdb keeps only in-frame clones here, not all; method: immunoSEQ multiplex PCR. There are under 350,000 clones in the sample; approximately 86% occur only once, and 3.6% lies in the top ten. The clonotype was recovered from a man between 18 and 35 years old with active or convalescent COVID-19. Input material: peripheral blood. The chain recombines TRBV24-1 with TRBJ1-2; 8 nucleotides align to TRBD1. CDR3 sequence: CATSDFDRGNGYTF. The CDR3 region has the DNA TGTGCCACCAGTGATTTTGACAGGGGAAATGGCTACACCTTC.